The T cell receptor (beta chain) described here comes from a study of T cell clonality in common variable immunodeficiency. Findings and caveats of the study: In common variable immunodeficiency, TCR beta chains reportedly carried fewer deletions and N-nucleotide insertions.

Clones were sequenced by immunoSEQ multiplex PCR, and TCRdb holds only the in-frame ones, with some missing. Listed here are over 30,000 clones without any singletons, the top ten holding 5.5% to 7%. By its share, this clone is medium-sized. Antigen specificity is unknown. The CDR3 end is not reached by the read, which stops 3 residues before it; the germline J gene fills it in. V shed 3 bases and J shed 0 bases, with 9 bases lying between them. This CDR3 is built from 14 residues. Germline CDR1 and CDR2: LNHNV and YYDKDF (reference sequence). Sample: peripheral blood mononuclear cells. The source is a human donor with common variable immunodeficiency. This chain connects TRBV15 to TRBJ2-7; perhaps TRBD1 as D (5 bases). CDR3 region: CATSSFGASYEQYF. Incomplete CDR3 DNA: TGTGCCACCAGCAGTTTTGGGGCCTCCTACGAG. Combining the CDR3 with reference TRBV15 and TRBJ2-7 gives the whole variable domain DAMVIQNPRYQVTQFGKPVTLSCSQTLNHNVMYWYQQKSSQAPKLLFHYYDKDFNNEADTPDNFQSRRPNTSFCFLDIRSPGLGDTAMYLCATSSFGASYEQYFGPGTRLTVT.